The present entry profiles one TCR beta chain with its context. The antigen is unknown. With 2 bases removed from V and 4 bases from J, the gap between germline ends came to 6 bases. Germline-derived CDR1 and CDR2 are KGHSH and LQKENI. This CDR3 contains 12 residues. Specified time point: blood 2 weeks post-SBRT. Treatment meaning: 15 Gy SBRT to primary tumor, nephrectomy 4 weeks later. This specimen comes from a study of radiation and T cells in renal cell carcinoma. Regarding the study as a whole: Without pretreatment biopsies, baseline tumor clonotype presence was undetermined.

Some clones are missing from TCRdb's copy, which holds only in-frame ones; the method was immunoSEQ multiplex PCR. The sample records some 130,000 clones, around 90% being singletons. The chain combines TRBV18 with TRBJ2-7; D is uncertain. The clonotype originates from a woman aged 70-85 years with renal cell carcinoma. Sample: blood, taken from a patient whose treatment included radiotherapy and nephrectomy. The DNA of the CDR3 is TGTGCCAGCTCACCAGGGCAATACGAGCAGTACTTC. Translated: CASSPGQYEQYF.